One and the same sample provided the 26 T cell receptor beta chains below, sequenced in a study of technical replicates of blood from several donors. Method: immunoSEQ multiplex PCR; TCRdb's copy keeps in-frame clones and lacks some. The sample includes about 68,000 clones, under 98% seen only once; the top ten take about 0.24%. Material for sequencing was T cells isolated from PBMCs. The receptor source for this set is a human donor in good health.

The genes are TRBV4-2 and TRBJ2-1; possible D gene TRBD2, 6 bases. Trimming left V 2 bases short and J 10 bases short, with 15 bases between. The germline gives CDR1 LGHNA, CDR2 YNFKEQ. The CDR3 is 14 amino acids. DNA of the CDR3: TGTGCCAGCAGCCAAACTGCGGGAAGTAGGGAGCAGTTCTTC. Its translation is CASSQTAGSREQFF.

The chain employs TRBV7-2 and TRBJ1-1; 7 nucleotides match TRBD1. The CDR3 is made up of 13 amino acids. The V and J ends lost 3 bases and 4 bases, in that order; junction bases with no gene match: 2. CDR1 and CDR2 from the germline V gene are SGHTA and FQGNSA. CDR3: CASSLDRITEAFF. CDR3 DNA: TGTGCCAGCAGCTTGGACAGGATCACTGAAGCTTTCTTT.

DNA of the CDR3: TGTGCCAGCAGGGCAGGGGATTACTATGGCTACACCTTC. It encodes CASRAGDYYGYTF. V usage is TRBV2 and J usage is TRBJ1-2; D might be TRBD1 (6 bases). With 6 bases removed from V and 3 bases from J, the gap between germline ends came to 11 bases. Germline CDR1 SNHLY, CDR2 FYNNEI. This CDR3 spans 13 amino acids.

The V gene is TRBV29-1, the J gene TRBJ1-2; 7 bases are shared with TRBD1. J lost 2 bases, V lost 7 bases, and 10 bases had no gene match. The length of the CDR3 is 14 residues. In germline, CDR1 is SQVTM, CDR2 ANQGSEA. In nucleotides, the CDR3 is TGCAGCGACTTGAATATAGGGGGCAACTATGGCTACACCTTC. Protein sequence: CSDLNIGGNYGYTF.

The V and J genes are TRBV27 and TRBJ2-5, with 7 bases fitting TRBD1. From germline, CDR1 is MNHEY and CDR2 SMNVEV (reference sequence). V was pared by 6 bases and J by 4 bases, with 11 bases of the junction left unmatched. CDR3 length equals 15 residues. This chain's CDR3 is CASRRQGEIPETQYF. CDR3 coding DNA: TGTGCCAGCAGGAGACAGGGCGAAATCCCAGAGACCCAGTACTTC.

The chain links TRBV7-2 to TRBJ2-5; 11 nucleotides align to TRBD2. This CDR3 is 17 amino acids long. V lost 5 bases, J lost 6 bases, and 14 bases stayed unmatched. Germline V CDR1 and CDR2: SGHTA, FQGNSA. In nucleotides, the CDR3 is TGTGCCAGCAGCCCACCCCCAGCTAGCGGGAGGTCTCAGACCCAGTACTTC. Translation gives CASSPPPASGRSQTQYF.

The CDR3 sequence: CASNALRGDNYGYTF. In DNA form, the CDR3 reads TGTGCCAGCAACGCTCTCCGGGGGGATAACTATGGCTACACCTTC. V and J are TRBV6-5 and TRBJ1-2, with a possible D match to TRBD1 (5 bases). The CDR3 sequence is 15 residues long. CDR1 and CDR2 (germline): MNHEY, SVGAGI. The V and J ends lost 7 bases and 1 base respectively, with 16 bases between them.

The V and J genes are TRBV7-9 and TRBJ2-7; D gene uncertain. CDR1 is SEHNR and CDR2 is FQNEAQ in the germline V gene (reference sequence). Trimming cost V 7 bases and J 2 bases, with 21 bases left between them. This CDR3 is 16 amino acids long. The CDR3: CASTDSQTKPTYEQYF. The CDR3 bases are TGTGCCAGCACCGACTCACAAACAAAACCAACCTACGAGCAGTACTTC.

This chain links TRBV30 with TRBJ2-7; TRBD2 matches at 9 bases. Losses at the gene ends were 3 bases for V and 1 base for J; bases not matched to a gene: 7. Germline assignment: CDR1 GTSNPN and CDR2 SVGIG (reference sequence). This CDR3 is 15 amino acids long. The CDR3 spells CAWSAGGGVSYEQYF. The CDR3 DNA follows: TGTGCCTGGAGCGCGGGGGGGGGAGTTTCCTACGAGCAGTACTTC.

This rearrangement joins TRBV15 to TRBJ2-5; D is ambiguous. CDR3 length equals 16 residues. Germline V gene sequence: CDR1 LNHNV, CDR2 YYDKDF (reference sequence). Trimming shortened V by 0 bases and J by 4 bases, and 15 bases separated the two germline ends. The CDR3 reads CATSRDSPLLGETQYF. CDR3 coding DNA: TGTGCCACCAGCAGAGATAGTCCGCTCCTAGGAGAGACCCAGTACTTC.

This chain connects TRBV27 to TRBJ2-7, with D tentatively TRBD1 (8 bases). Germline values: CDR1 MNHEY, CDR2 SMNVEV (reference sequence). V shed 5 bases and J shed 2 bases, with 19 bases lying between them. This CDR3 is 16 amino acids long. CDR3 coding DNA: TGTGCCAGCAGTAGTCAGGGGGCCAGCGGGACCTACGAGCAGTACTTC. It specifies CASSSQGASGTYEQYF.

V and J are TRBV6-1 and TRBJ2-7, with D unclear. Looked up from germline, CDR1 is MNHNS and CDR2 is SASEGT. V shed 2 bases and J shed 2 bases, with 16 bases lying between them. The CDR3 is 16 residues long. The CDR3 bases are TGTGCCAGCAGTGAACCCCGGCAGCGTCTACCCTACGAGCAGTACTTC. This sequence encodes CASSEPRQRLPYEQYF.

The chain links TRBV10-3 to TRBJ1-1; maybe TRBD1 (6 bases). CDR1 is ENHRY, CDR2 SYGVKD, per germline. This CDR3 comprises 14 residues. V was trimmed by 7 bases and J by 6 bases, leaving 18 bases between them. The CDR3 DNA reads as TGTGCCATCACGGTGGGGGGGCCCTATCCTGAAGCTTTCTTT. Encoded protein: CAITVGGPYPEAFF.

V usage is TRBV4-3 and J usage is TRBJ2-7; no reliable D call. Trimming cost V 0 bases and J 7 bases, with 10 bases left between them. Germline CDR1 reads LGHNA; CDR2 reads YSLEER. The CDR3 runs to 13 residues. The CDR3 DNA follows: TGCGCCAGCAGCCAAGATCTACCCCTTGAGCAGTACTTC. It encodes CASSQDLPLEQYF.

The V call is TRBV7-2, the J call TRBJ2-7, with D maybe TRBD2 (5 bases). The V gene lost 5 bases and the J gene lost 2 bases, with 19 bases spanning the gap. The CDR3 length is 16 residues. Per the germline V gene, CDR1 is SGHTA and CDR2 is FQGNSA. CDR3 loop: CASSVSKDWYTYEQYF. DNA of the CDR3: TGTGCCAGCAGCGTATCCAAGGACTGGTACACCTACGAGCAGTACTTC.

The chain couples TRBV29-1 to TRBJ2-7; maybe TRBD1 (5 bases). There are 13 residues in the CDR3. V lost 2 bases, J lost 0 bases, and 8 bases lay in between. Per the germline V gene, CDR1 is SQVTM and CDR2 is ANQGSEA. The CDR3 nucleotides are TGCAGCGTTGAATACAGGAGCTCCTACGAGCAGTACTTC. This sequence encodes CSVEYRSSYEQYF.

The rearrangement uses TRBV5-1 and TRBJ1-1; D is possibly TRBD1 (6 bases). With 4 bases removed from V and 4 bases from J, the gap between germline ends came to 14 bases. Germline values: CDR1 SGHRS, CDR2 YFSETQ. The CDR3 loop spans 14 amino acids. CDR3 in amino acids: CASSEDSGATEAFF. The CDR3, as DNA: TGCGCCAGCAGCGAAGACTCAGGGGCCACTGAAGCTTTCTTT.

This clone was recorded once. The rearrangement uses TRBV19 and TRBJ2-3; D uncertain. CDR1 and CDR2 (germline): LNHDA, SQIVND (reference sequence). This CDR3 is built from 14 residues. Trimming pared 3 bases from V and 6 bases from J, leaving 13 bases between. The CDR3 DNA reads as TGTGCCAGTAGTATCGGGTACCAAAGCGATACGCAGTATTTT. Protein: CASSIGYQSDTQYF.

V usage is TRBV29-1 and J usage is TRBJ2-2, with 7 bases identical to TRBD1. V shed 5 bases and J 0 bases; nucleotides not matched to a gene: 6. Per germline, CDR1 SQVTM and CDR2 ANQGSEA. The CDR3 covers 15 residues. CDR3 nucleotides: TGCAGCGTTTACGACAGGGCCTCGAACACCGGGGAGCTGTTTTTT. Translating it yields CSVYDRASNTGELFF.

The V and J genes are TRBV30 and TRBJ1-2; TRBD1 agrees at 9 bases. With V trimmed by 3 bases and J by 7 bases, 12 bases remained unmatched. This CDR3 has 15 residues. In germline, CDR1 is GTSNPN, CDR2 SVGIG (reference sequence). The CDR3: CAWRGPGTGYRGYTF. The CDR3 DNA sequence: TGTGCCTGGAGAGGACCCGGGACAGGGTACCGTGGCTACACCTTC.

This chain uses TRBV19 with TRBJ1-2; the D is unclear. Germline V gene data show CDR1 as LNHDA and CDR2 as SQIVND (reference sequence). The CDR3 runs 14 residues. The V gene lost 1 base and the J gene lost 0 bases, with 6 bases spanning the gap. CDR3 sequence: CASSIGAANYGYTF. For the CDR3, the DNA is TGTGCCAGTAGTATAGGGGCAGCTAACTATGGCTACACCTTC.

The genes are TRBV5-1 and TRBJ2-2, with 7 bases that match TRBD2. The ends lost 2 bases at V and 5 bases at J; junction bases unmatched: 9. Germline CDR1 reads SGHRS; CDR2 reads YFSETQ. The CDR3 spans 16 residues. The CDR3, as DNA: TGCGCCAGCAGCTTCTGGGGAGGGAAAGAAACCGGGGAGCTGTTTTTT. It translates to CASSFWGGKETGELFF.

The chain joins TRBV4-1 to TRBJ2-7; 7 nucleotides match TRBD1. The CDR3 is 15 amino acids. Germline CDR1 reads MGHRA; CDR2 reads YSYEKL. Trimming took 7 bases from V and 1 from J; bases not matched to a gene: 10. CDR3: CASTRGPGGSYEQYF. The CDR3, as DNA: TGCGCCAGCACAAGGGGACCAGGGGGTTCCTACGAGCAGTACTTC.

The CDR3 sequence is CAIGQSMNTEAFF. In DNA form, the CDR3 reads TGTGCCATCGGACAGTCCATGAACACTGAAGCTTTCTTT. This sequence joins TRBV10-3 and TRBJ1-1; D possibly corresponds to TRBD1 (6 bases). From germline, CDR1 is ENHRY and CDR2 SYGVKD. The CDR3 sequence is 13 residues long. Deletions cut 8 bases from V and 0 bases from J, with 10 bases between.

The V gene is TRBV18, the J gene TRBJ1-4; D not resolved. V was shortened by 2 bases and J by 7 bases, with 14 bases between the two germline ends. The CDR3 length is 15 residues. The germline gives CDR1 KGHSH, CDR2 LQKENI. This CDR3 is CASSPKGSEGEKLFF. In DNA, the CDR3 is TGTGCCAGCTCACCAAAAGGATCGGAGGGTGAAAAACTGTTTTTT.

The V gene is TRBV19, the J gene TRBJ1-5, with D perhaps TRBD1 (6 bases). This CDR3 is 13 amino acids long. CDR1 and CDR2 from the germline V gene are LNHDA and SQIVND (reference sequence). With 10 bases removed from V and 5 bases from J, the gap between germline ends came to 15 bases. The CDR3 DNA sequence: TGTGCCACCATAACAGGGTTGGATCAGCCCCAGCATTTT. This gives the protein CATITGLDQPQHF.